The 22 T cell receptor beta chains reported below all come from one sample, sequenced in a study of blood T cells in healthy people across ages. The authors ran a second PCR of roughly 6 to 12 cycles using a sample-barcoded 5' primer and a J-beta primer mix. TCRdb independently ran MiXCR on the 5' RACE reads; one entry per CDR3 protein. The sample lists 650,000 to 1,000,000 distinct CDR3 sequences, roughly 34% occurring once. The sample taken for sequencing was blood. The receptors derive from a young man in good health.

The chain combines TRBV6-2 or TRBV6-3 with TRBJ2-7; TRBD1 aligns across 10 bases. Germline V gene data show CDR1 as MNHEY and CDR2 as SVGEGT. The CDR3 is 16 residues long. Trimming removed 1 base from V and 3 bases from J; junction bases left unmatched: 6. The DNA of the CDR3 is TGTGCCAGCAGTTACTATTACCGGGACAGGGGCTACGAGCAGTACTTC. It is translated as CASSYYYRDRGYEQYF.

This chain links TRBV6-2 or TRBV6-3 with TRBJ2-5; 7 bases are shared with TRBD2. The CDR3 has 13 residues. The germline CDR1 and CDR2 sequences are MNHEY and SVGEGT. V lost 7 bases and J lost 4; bases outside the gene matches: 6. The CDR3 is CASTRGLLETQYF. CDR3 DNA: TGTGCCAGCACCCGGGGACTACTAGAGACCCAGTACTTC.

The genes are TRBV2 and TRBJ2-7; D possibly corresponds to TRBD1 (6 bases). The CDR3 contains 12 residues. Trimming removed 6 bases from V and 7 bases from J, with 13 bases in between. CDR1 is SNHLY, CDR2 FYNNEI, per germline. CDR3 coding DNA: TGTGCCAGCAGACAGGGAAACAATGAGCAGTACTTC. Amino acid sequence: CASRQGNNEQYF.

On this clonotype: The junction does not match germline at one end; this may be a read error. The V gene is TRBV2, the J gene TRBJ2-7; the match to TRBD1 covers 7 bases. CDR1 SNHLY and CDR2 FYNNEI come from the germline V gene. The CDR3 length is 14 residues. The CDR3 DNA reads as TGTGCCAGCAGTGTTGGGAGACAGGGTGATGGCCACACCTTC. It codes for CASSVGRQGDGHTF. Looking up the rest from reference TRBV2 and TRBJ2-7 gives the full variable domain: EPEVTQTPSHQVTQMGQEVILRCVPISNHLYFYWYRQILGQKVEFLVSFYNNEISEKSEIFDDQFSVERPDGSNFTLKIRSTKLEDSAMYFCASSVGRQGDGHTFGPGTRLTVT.

V is TRBV12-3 or TRBV12-4 and J is TRBJ2-7; 8 positions agree with TRBD2. CDR3 length equals 14 residues. The junction had 6 bases not matched to a gene; V was cut back by 6 bases and J by 2 bases. The CDR3 DNA reads TGTGCCAGCAGAGCAACTAGCGGAGCCTACGAGCAGTACTTC. Its translation: CASRATSGAYEQYF.

The chain is built from TRBV2 and TRBJ1-2; 9 nucleotides match TRBD1. The CDR3 consists of 12 residues. CDR1 and CDR2 from the germline V gene are SNHLY and FYNNEI. The junction had 7 bases not matched to a gene; V was cut back by 10 bases and J by 7 bases. CDR3 amino acids: CANPGQGVGYTF. CDR3 bases: TGTGCCAACCCGGGACAGGGAGTTGGCTACACCTTC.

This clonotype has a handful of counts. The chain uses TRBV20-1 and TRBJ2-3; no reliable D call. Germline lookup yields CDR1 DFQATT and CDR2 SNEGSKA (reference sequence). V was shortened by 4 bases and J by 7 bases, with 9 bases between the two germline ends. This CDR3 contains 11 residues. CDR3 DNA: TGCAGTGCTACTTACTCTAATACGCAGTATTTT. Its translation is CSATYSNTQYF.

The gene calls are TRBV7-2 and TRBJ2-3; possibly TRBD2 for D (6 bases). Germline V lookup: CDR1 SGHTA, CDR2 FQGNSA. Trimming took off 4 bases at V and 0 bases at J, with 11 bases between the two ends. The CDR3 totals 15 residues. In DNA form, the CDR3 reads TGTGCCAGCAGCTCCCGTGGGACTAGCACAGATACGCAGTATTTT. It specifies CASSSRGTSTDTQYF.

This clonotype was detected a few times. An end of the junction does not agree with germline; a read error may underlie this. The rearrangement uses TRBV20-1 and TRBJ2-7, with D perhaps matching TRBD1 or TRBD2 (5 bases each). The CDR3 consists of 15 residues. In germline, CDR1 is DFQATT, CDR2 SNEGSKA (reference sequence). CDR3 coding DNA: TGCAGTGCGGAGGACCCTGGGACGGAACCCTACGAGCGGTACTTC. It specifies CSAEDPGTEPYERYF.

A note on this clonotype: This may be a read error, as it is one base from a much larger clone. This chain uses TRBV20-1 with TRBJ1-2, with unresolved D. Germline CDR1 and CDR2: DFQATT and SNEGSKA (reference sequence). The CDR3 runs to 11 residues. CDR3 sequence (DNA): TGCAGTGCTAGTGGGGTCTATGGCTACATCTTC. Encoded protein: CSASGVYGYIF.

This clonotype was detected ten times or more. This chain uses TRBV4-3 with TRBJ2-5, with D possibly TRBD1 on 5 matching bases. V dropped 3 bases and J dropped 1 base, with 12 bases sitting between them. The CDR3 length is 15 residues. Germline CDR1 is LGHNA and CDR2 is YSLEER. Here the CDR3 DNA reads TGCGCCAGCAGCCAGAAGTACAGGAGCCAAGAGACCCAGTACTTC. This sequence encodes CASSQKYRSQETQYF.

This clonotype has more than one count but fewer than ten. At one of its ends the junction is not consistent with the germline gene, which may arise from a read error. The chain employs TRBV6-2 or TRBV6-3 and TRBJ1-2, with D maybe TRBD1 (6 bases). Germline V CDR1 and CDR2: MNHEY, SVGEGT. This CDR3 spans 12 amino acids. DNA of the CDR3: TGTGCCAGCAGGTACTCGACAGGAGGCTACACCTTC. Its translation is CASRYSTGGYTF.

Concerning this clonotype: This may come from a read error, since a much larger clone is one base off. The rearrangement links TRBV12-3 or TRBV12-4 to TRBJ2-1, with TRBD2 matching over 7 bases. The CDR3 length is 14 residues. V lost 6 bases to trimming and J lost 7 bases; unmatched junction nucleotides: 9. The CDR3 DNA sequence: TGTGCCAGCAGCGTCCAACTAGCGAAGAATGAGCAGTTCTTC. This gives the protein CASSVQLAKNEQFF.

The chain is built from TRBV29-1 and TRBJ2-5; D not certain. The DNA matches TRBJ2-7 better at its end, which makes the J call doubtful. Germline V lookup: CDR1 SQVTM, CDR2 ANQGSEA. The CDR3 has 11 residues. The CDR3 nucleotides are TGCAGCGTTGGAGAGCCCTACGAGCAGTACTTC. This gives the protein CSVGEPYEQYF.

This clonotype was seen a handful of times. The V and J genes are TRBV7-3 and TRBJ2-7; D is tentatively TRBD1 or TRBD2 (5 bases each). V lost 6 bases, J lost 3 bases, and 24 bases lay in between. Germline V lookup: CDR1 SGHTA, CDR2 FQGTGA. The CDR3 extends over 17 amino acids. CDR3 in DNA: TGTGCCAGCAGTCCTAAGCGGTGGGACCCCCGAAACTACGAGCAGTACTTC. Amino acid sequence: CASSPKRWDPRNYEQYF.

This clonotype appeared a few times. The V call is TRBV6-5, the J call TRBJ1-6, with 7 bases fitting TRBD1. V gave up 7 bases and J gave up 7 bases; unmatched junction bases: 7. CDR1 and CDR2 from the germline V gene are MNHEY and SVGAGI. The CDR3 runs 14 residues. The CDR3 sequence is CASTRDSRNSPLHF. The DNA for the CDR3 is TGTGCCAGCACGAGGGACAGCAGAAATTCACCCCTCCACTTT.

In regard to this clonotype: One junction end does not reproduce the germline sequence, and a read error may be involved. The V gene is TRBV20-1, the J gene TRBJ2-7; 7 bases line up with TRBD2. From germline, CDR1 is DFQATT and CDR2 SNEGSKA (reference sequence). The CDR3 is 14 amino acids. The CDR3: CSARDRGRAYEQDF. The CDR3 DNA reads as TGCAGTGCTAGAGATCGGGGGAGGGCCTACGAGCAGGACTTC.

This clonotype was picked up a small number of times. The rearrangement links TRBV20-1 to TRBJ1-1, with 7 nucleotides matching TRBD1. With 5 bases clipped from V and 0 bases from J, the junction kept 15 bases outside the gene matches. The germline V gene encodes CDR1 DFQATT and CDR2 SNEGSKA (reference sequence). The CDR3 sequence is 17 residues long. CDR3 sequence: CSARGTAERALNTEAFF. DNA of the CDR3: TGCAGTGCTCGAGGGACAGCCGAACGTGCATTGAACACTGAAGCTTTCTTT.

The chain recombines TRBV5-6 with TRBJ2-1; perhaps TRBD2 as D (6 bases). V lost 4 bases, J lost 4 bases, and 15 bases lay in between. The germline gives CDR1 SGHDT, CDR2 YYEEEE. There are 15 residues in the CDR3. The CDR3 here is CASSPAGLRYNEQFF. CDR3 in DNA: TGTGCCAGCAGCCCGGCGGGATTGCGGTACAATGAGCAGTTCTTC.

This clonotype occurred many times. The chain couples TRBV7-7 to TRBJ2-5; D not certain. This CDR3 is 14 amino acids long. CDR1 SSHAT and CDR2 FNYEAQ come from the germline V gene (reference sequence). Trimming removed 1 base at V and 4 bases at J, with 10 bases between. CDR3 bases: TGTGCCAGCAGCTTAGGGCCTAGGAGAGAGACCCAGTACTTC. Amino acid sequence: CASSLGPRRETQYF. The whole variable domain, filled in from reference TRBV7-7 and TRBJ2-5, reads GAGVSQSPRYKVTKRGQDVTLRCDPISSHATLYWYQQALGQGPEFLTYFNYEAQPDKSGLPSDRFSAERPEGSISTLTIQRTEQRDSAMYRCASSLGPRRETQYFGPGTRLLVL.

About this clonotype itself: One base away lies a much larger clone, so this may be a sequencing read error. The chain is built from TRBV20-1 and TRBJ2-5; D remains unclear. Germline loops: CDR1 DFQATT, CDR2 SNEGSKA (reference sequence). The CDR3 totals 11 residues. In DNA, the CDR3 is TGCAGTGCTCAGTTCCAAGAGACCCGGTACTTC. This translates into CSAQFQETRYF.

As DNA, the CDR3 is TGTGCCGTTAGGAAAGGCCGGAACACTGAAGCTTTCTTT. Protein product: CAVRKGRNTEAFF. V is TRBV28 and J is TRBJ1-1, with unresolved D. Trimming removed 11 bases from V and 1 base from J, with 14 bases in between. Germline assignment: CDR1 MDHEN and CDR2 SYDVKM. The CDR3 has 13 residues.